This T cell receptor beta chain was retrieved from a study of T cells expressing NK-cell markers. Study summary: CD3+CD56+NKG2C+, CD3+CD56+NKG2C- and CD3+CD56-NKG2C+ T cells, once sorted, supplied the TCR beta repertoires.

Details on this clonotype: The antigen is unknown.

Broader study findings: It is unclear if expanded NKG2C-expressing clones target HCMV antigens.

Reprocessing the 5' RACE reads, TCRdb reports a single entry for every CDR3 protein and omits DNA. Its listing shows 140,000 or so distinct CDR3 sequences. The CDR3 is 13 residues long. CDR1 and CDR2 (germline): LNHDA, SQIVND (reference sequence). The material sequenced was blood T cells: a sorted CD56 or NKG2C T cell subset, CD4+ or CD8+ T cells, or bulk PBMC T cells (not recorded which). The chain has TRBV19 and TRBJ2-5; TCRdb names TRBD1, which stays unverified in the absence of DNA. The receptor's source is a young man in good health. CDR3 sequence reads: CASTGQGWETQYF.